A selection of T cell receptor beta chains follows, all from one sample in a study of shared clonotypes between healthy human individuals. Clones were read by immunoSEQ multiplex PCR, and TCRdb kept only the in-frame ones, dropping some. This sample has some 1.1 million clones, with 77% found just once. Source material: memory CD4+ T cells from PBMCs. The receptors derive from a man in his late teens or twenties in good health. Some clones in this sample may be carry-over from other donors' samples. Each CDR3 is given with its conserved first and last residue. A D gene is named only where the DNA matches it firmly. Some rows mark clone size as missing; the rest say once, few, many or name a class of expanded clone.

V gene: TRBV25-1
J gene: TRBJ2-2
D gene: -
clone size: -
CDR3 DNA: TGTGCCAGCAGTACTCCGGGACGAGGGGGCACCGGGGAGCTGTTTTTT
CDR3 protein: CASSTPGRGGTGELFF

V gene: TRBV5-1
J gene: TRBJ2-7
D gene: -
clone size: -
CDR3 DNA: TGCGCCAGCAGCCCGGAGGAGACTCAGACCTACGAGCAGTACTTC
CDR3 protein: CASSPEETQTYEQYF

V gene: TRBV18
J gene: TRBJ2-1
D gene: TRBD2
clone size: -
CDR3 DNA: TGTGCCAGCTCACCCCCGGGAGGGCCCTACTACAATGAGCAGTTCTTC
CDR3 protein: CASSPPGGPYYNEQFF

V gene: TRBV9
J gene: TRBJ1-2
D gene: TRBD1
clone size: -
CDR3 DNA: TGTGCCAGCAGCGTAGGTGGACAGGGACTTTATGGCTACACCTTC
CDR3 protein: CASSVGGQGLYGYTF

V gene: TRBV2
J gene: TRBJ1-5
D gene: TRBD1
clone size: -
CDR3 DNA: TGTGCCAGCAGTCTTCCCTACAGGGGAGGGAGCAATCAGCCCCAGCATTTT
CDR3 protein: CASSLPYRGGSNQPQHF

V gene: TRBV6-1
J gene: TRBJ2-4
D gene: TRBD1
clone size: -
CDR3 DNA: TGTGCCAGCGGAAACAGGGACAGGGCCCACTTC
CDR3 protein: CASGNRDRAHF

V gene: TRBV4-1
J gene: TRBJ2-7
D gene: -
clone size: -
CDR3 DNA: TGCGCCAGCAGCCAAGGGCCAGGAAGTCGGGAGCAGTACTTC
CDR3 protein: CASSQGPGSREQYF

V gene: TRBV4-2
J gene: TRBJ2-4
D gene: TRBD2
clone size: -
CDR3 DNA: TGTGCCAGCAGCCAAGGGGGGGGTGAGGCCAAAAACATTCAGTACTTC
CDR3 protein: CASSQGGGEAKNIQYF

V gene: TRBV6-1
J gene: TRBJ2-7
D gene: -
clone size: -
CDR3 DNA: TGTGCCAGCAGTGAGAGGCAGGGAGGTCCCTACGAGCAGTACTTC
CDR3 protein: CASSERQGGPYEQYF

V gene: TRBV15
J gene: TRBJ1-1
D gene: -
clone size: -
CDR3 DNA: TGTGCCACCAGCAGGGAACTCCAGGGGACTGAAGCTTTCTTT
CDR3 protein: CATSRELQGTEAFF

V gene: TRBV6-5
J gene: TRBJ2-7
D gene: TRBD1
clone size: -
CDR3 DNA: TGTGCCAGCACCTCACGGGCAGGGGGCTACGAGCAGTACTTC
CDR3 protein: CASTSRAGGYEQYF

V gene: TRBV10-1
J gene: TRBJ2-7
D gene: -
clone size: -
CDR3 DNA: TGCGCCAGCAGTGACCACGGGGAGGAGCAGTACTTC
CDR3 protein: CASSDHGEEQYF

V gene: TRBV28
J gene: TRBJ1-5
D gene: -
clone size: once
CDR3 DNA: TGTGCCAGCAACTTTGGGGGTCGCGGGCAGCCCCAGCATTTT
CDR3 protein: CASNFGGRGQPQHF

V gene: TRBV2
J gene: TRBJ2-7
D gene: TRBD1
clone size: -
CDR3 DNA: TGTGCCAGCAAGGGACAGGGATTATCTAACGAGCAGTACTTC
CDR3 protein: CASKGQGLSNEQYF

V gene: TRBV6-1
J gene: TRBJ1-5
D gene: -
clone size: -
CDR3 DNA: TGTGCCAGCAATGTCGACGCCGTAAAGTGGCCCCAGCATTTT
CDR3 protein: CASNVDAVKWPQHF

V gene: TRBV5-8
J gene: TRBJ2-3
D gene: TRBD1
clone size: -
CDR3 DNA: TGTGCCAGCAGCTTGCCCCTCAGGGGGACAGATACGCAGTATTTT
CDR3 protein: CASSLPLRGTDTQYF

V gene: TRBV2
J gene: TRBJ2-2
D gene: -
clone size: once
CDR3 DNA: TGTGCCAGCAGTATGGGAGGAACCGGGGAGCTGTTTTTT
CDR3 protein: CASSMGGTGELFF

V gene: TRBV28
J gene: TRBJ1-3
D gene: -
clone size: -
CDR3 DNA: TGTGCCAGCAGTTTCGACAGGCCCTCTGGAAACACCATATATTTT
CDR3 protein: CASSFDRPSGNTIYF

V gene: TRBV7-9
J gene: TRBJ1-1
D gene: -
clone size: -
CDR3 DNA: TGTGCCAGCAGCTTAGATCAGGGTGATTCAGCTTTCTTT
CDR3 protein: CASSLDQGDSAFF

V gene: TRBV5-1
J gene: TRBJ2-6
D gene: -
clone size: once
CDR3 DNA: TGCGCCAGCAGCTTTCAGAGCTCTGGGGCCAACGTCCTGACTTTC
CDR3 protein: CASSFQSSGANVLTF

V gene: TRBV7-8
J gene: TRBJ2-7
D gene: TRBD2
clone size: once
CDR3 DNA: TGTGCCAGCAGCGACGGGACTACCTACGAGCAGTACTTC
CDR3 protein: CASSDGTTYEQYF

V gene: TRBV9
J gene: TRBJ2-3
D gene: -
clone size: -
CDR3 DNA: TGTGCCAGCAGCGTAGTGATGTACACAGATACGCAGTATTTT
CDR3 protein: CASSVVMYTDTQYF

V gene: TRBV25-1
J gene: TRBJ1-2
D gene: -
clone size: -
CDR3 DNA: TGTGCCAGCAGTGAATTCGGTGTAGGAAGGGACTATGGCTACACCTTC
CDR3 protein: CASSEFGVGRDYGYTF

V gene: TRBV7-2
J gene: TRBJ2-7
D gene: -
clone size: few
CDR3 DNA: TGTGCCAGCAGCTTGAGGACGAGCACCTACGAGCAGTACTTC
CDR3 protein: CASSLRTSTYEQYF

V gene: TRBV9
J gene: TRBJ2-1
D gene: -
clone size: -
CDR3 DNA: TGTGCCAGCAGCGTAGCTAGGCACAATGAGCAGTTCTTC
CDR3 protein: CASSVARHNEQFF

V gene: TRBV4-1
J gene: TRBJ2-7
D gene: -
clone size: many
CDR3 DNA: TGCGCCAGCAGCCAACCCCGGGGGCAGGTTTCCTCCTACGAGCAGTACTTC
CDR3 protein: CASSQPRGQVSSYEQYF

V gene: TRBV7-9
J gene: TRBJ2-2
D gene: -
clone size: -
CDR3 DNA: TGTGCCAGCAGTTTTACCCCCGGGACGGGATACACCGGGGAGCTGTTTTTT
CDR3 protein: CASSFTPGTGYTGELFF

V gene: TRBV29-1
J gene: TRBJ1-1
D gene: -
clone size: -
CDR3 DNA: TGCAGCGTTGGAAACAGGGCGGTCGGCACTGAAGCTTTCTTT
CDR3 protein: CSVGNRAVGTEAFF

V gene: TRBV27
J gene: TRBJ1-1
D gene: -
clone size: -
CDR3 DNA: TGTGCCAGCAGGACCGGGGCAGTTGAAGCTTTCTTT
CDR3 protein: CASRTGAVEAFF

V gene: TRBV18
J gene: TRBJ2-7
D gene: -
clone size: -
CDR3 DNA: TGTGCCAGCTCACCGGGGGGGGACATGTCCTACGAGCAGTACTTC
CDR3 protein: CASSPGGDMSYEQYF

V gene: TRBV6-5
J gene: TRBJ2-3
D gene: -
clone size: -
CDR3 DNA: TGTGCCAGCAGTGGAACCGGGCCAGATACGCAGTATTTT
CDR3 protein: CASSGTGPDTQYF

V gene: TRBV6-4
J gene: TRBJ2-2
D gene: TRBD2
clone size: -
CDR3 DNA: TGTGCCAGCAGCAGGGACTATCACACCGGGGAGCTGTTTTTT
CDR3 protein: CASSRDYHTGELFF

V gene: TRBV19
J gene: TRBJ1-5
D gene: -
clone size: -
CDR3 DNA: TGTGCCAGTAGTATGGGCGGGGGAAGCAATCAGCCCCAGCATTTT
CDR3 protein: CASSMGGGSNQPQHF

V gene: TRBV18
J gene: TRBJ2-1
D gene: TRBD1
clone size: -
CDR3 DNA: TGTGCCAGCTCACCACCCACGGGACAGGGGTCTGATGAGCAGTTCTTC
CDR3 protein: CASSPPTGQGSDEQFF

V gene: TRBV28
J gene: TRBJ1-4
D gene: TRBD1
clone size: -
CDR3 DNA: TGTGCCAGCAGTTTATTTACAGGGGGTATGTTTTTT
CDR3 protein: CASSLFTGGMFF

V gene: TRBV21-1
J gene: TRBJ2-7
D gene: -
clone size: few
CDR3 DNA: TGTGCCAGCAGCACAAGGACAGGGAGGTACGAGCAGTACTTC
CDR3 protein: CASSTRTGRYEQYF

V gene: TRBV7-2
J gene: TRBJ2-1
D gene: TRBD2
clone size: -
CDR3 DNA: TGTGCCAGCAGCTTACAAGGACTAGCGGATGAGCAGTTCTTC
CDR3 protein: CASSLQGLADEQFF

V gene: TRBV19
J gene: TRBJ1-5
D gene: -
clone size: -
CDR3 DNA: TGTGCCAGTAGTACCAGATCCAGGGCGGAGCAGCCCCAGCATTTT
CDR3 protein: CASSTRSRAEQPQHF

V gene: TRBV6-1
J gene: TRBJ1-2
D gene: TRBD1
clone size: once
CDR3 DNA: TGTGCCAGCAGTGGGACAGGGGGCTATGGCTACACCTTC
CDR3 protein: CASSGTGGYGYTF

V gene: TRBV5-1
J gene: TRBJ1-1
D gene: TRBD1
clone size: few
CDR3 DNA: TGCGCCAGCAGCTGGACCGGGACAGGGGACACTGAAGCTTTCTTT
CDR3 protein: CASSWTGTGDTEAFF

V gene: TRBV7-2
J gene: TRBJ1-2
D gene: -
clone size: -
CDR3 DNA: TGTGCCAGCAAGGCTATCGACTATGGCTACACCTTC
CDR3 protein: CASKAIDYGYTF

V gene: TRBV6-1
J gene: TRBJ1-1
D gene: TRBD1
clone size: -
CDR3 DNA: TGTGCCAGTATTAACAGGGGGTTAGGAACTGAAGCTTTCTTT
CDR3 protein: CASINRGLGTEAFF

V gene: TRBV7-9
J gene: TRBJ1-4
D gene: -
clone size: few
CDR3 DNA: TGTGCCAGCAGCCCCGGAGGGGGAGATGAAAAACTGTTTTTT
CDR3 protein: CASSPGGGDEKLFF

V gene: TRBV10-3
J gene: TRBJ1-2
D gene: TRBD1
clone size: -
CDR3 DNA: TGTGCCATCAGTCCAGGACAGGGGAAGAATGGCTACACCTTC
CDR3 protein: CAISPGQGKNGYTF

V gene: TRBV25-1
J gene: TRBJ1-2
D gene: -
clone size: -
CDR3 DNA: TGTGCCAGCAGATCCGGGACGGACTATGGCTACACCTTC
CDR3 protein: CASRSGTDYGYTF

V gene: TRBV18
J gene: TRBJ2-2
D gene: -
clone size: -
CDR3 DNA: TGTGCCAGCTCACCACAGGGGACTTCCCTTCTCTCGGTGAAGCTGTTTTTT
CDR3 protein: CASSPQGTSLLSVKLFF

V gene: TRBV12-5
J gene: TRBJ2-2
D gene: -
clone size: -
CDR3 DNA: TGTGCTAGTGGTTCGGAGAACGCCGGGGAGCTGTTTTTT
CDR3 protein: CASGSENAGELFF

V gene: TRBV4-1
J gene: TRBJ2-7
D gene: -
clone size: -
CDR3 DNA: TGCGCCAGCAGCCCCCAGGCAGCAGGAAAAAACTACGAGCAGTACTTC
CDR3 protein: CASSPQAAGKNYEQYF

V gene: TRBV18
J gene: TRBJ2-7
D gene: -
clone size: -
CDR3 DNA: TGTGCCAGCTCACGGGGACTCTACGAGCAGTACTTC
CDR3 protein: CASSRGLYEQYF

V gene: TRBV29-1
J gene: TRBJ1-5
D gene: -
clone size: -
CDR3 DNA: TGCAGATTACGGGGGGATCAGCCCCAGCATTTT
CDR3 protein: CRLRGDQPQHF

V gene: TRBV9
J gene: TRBJ1-5
D gene: -
clone size: -
CDR3 DNA: TGTGCCAGCAGCCGGGACGGATTCAATCAGCCCCAGCATTTT
CDR3 protein: CASSRDGFNQPQHF

V gene: TRBV6-4
J gene: TRBJ2-5
D gene: -
clone size: once
CDR3 DNA: TGTGCCAGCAGTGGGGGGCCTCAAGAGACCCAGTACTTC
CDR3 protein: CASSGGPQETQYF

V gene: TRBV28
J gene: TRBJ1-4
D gene: -
clone size: -
CDR3 DNA: TGTGCCAGCAGTAACCGGGGAGGGGTGAATGAAAAACTGTTTTTT
CDR3 protein: CASSNRGGVNEKLFF

V gene: TRBV6-5
J gene: TRBJ1-1
D gene: -
clone size: -
CDR3 DNA: TGTGCCAGCAGCGCGGTCCTGGGGAACACTGAAGCTTTCTTT
CDR3 protein: CASSAVLGNTEAFF

V gene: TRBV7-9
J gene: TRBJ2-1
D gene: -
clone size: once
CDR3 DNA: TGTGCCAGCAGCTTAGACTGGACTAAGACCTACAATGAGCAGTTCTTC
CDR3 protein: CASSLDWTKTYNEQFF